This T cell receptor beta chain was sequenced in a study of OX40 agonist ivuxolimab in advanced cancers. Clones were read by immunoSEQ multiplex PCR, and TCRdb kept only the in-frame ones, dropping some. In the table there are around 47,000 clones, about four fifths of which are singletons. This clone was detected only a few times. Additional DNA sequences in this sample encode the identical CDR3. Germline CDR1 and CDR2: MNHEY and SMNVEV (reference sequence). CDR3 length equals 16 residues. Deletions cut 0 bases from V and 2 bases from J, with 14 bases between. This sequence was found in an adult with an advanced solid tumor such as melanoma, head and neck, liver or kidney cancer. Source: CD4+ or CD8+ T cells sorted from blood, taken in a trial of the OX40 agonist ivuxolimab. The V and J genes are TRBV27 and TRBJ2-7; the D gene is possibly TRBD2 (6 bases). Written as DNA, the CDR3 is TGTGCCAGCAGTTTATCGGCGGGGACGGGGGCCTACGAGCAGTACTTC. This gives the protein CASSLSAGTGAYEQYF.